This entry features one T cell receptor beta chain sequence. The data belong to a study of blood T cell repertoires in COVID-19. Original data processing: Using reference gene primer amplification, nucleated cell counts were estimated. Profiling relied on immunoSEQ multiplex PCR, and the TCRdb table lists in-frame clones only, not all of them. The DNA was the basis for D and trimming; V, J and clone size are from that table. The sample has tens of thousands of clones, roughly 86% seen once; the top ten hold 0.95% to 1.5%. The source is a woman older than 75 with acute or convalescent COVID-19. The sample consisted of peripheral blood.

The CDR3 spells CASTGWAGGENEQFF. CDR3 nucleotide sequence: TGTGCCAGCACCGGTTGGGCAGGGGGAGAAAATGAGCAGTTCTTC. This chain joins TRBV6-5 and TRBJ2-1; the match to TRBD1 covers 7 bases. This CDR3 has 15 residues. The J segment lost 7 bases and the V segment lost 7 bases, leaving 13 bases of the junction unmatched. CDR1 is MNHEY and CDR2 is SVGAGI in the germline V gene.